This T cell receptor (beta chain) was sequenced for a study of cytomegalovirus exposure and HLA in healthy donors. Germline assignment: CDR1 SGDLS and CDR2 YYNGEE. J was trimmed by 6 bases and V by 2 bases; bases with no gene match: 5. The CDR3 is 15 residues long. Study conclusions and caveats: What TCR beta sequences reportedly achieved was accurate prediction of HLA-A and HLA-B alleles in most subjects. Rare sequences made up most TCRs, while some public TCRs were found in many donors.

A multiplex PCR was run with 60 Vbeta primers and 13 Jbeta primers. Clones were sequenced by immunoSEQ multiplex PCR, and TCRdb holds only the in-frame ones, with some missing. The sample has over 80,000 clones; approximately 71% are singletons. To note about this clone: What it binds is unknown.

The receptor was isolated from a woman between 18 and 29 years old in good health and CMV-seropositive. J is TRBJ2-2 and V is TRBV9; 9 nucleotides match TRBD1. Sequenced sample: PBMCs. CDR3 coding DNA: TGTGCCAGCAGCGTTACAGGGGGCGCGCCCGGGGAGCTGTTTTTT. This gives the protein CASSVTGGAPGELFF.